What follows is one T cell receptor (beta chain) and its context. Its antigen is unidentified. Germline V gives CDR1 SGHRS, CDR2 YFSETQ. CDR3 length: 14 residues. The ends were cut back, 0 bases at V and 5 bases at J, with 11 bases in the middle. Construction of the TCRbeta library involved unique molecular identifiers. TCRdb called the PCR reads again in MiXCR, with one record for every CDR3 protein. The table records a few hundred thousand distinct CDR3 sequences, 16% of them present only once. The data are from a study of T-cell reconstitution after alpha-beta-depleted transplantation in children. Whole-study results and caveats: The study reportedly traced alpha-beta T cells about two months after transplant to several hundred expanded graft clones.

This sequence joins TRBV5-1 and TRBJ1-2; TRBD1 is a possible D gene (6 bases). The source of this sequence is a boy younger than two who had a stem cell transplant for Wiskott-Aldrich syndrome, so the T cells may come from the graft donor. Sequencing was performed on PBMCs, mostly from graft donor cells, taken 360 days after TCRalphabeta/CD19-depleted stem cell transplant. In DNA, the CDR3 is TGCGCCAGCAGCTTGGTACAGGGAAAATATGGCTACACCTTC. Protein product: CASSLVQGKYGYTF.